The subject of this entry is one T cell receptor beta chain. The data are from a study of cytomegalovirus exposure and HLA in healthy donors. Here immunoSEQ multiplex PCR was the method, and the copy in TCRdb shows in-frame clones only, minus some. The sample holds about 220,000 clones; about 83% are singletons and the top ten take about 2.5%. Trimming took 0 bases from V and 8 from J; bases not matched to a gene: 14. This CDR3 contains 17 residues. CDR1 is SGHRS, CDR2 YFSETQ, per germline. The sample comprised PBMCs. The gene calls are TRBV5-1 and TRBJ2-1; 7 bases agree with TRBD1. The sequence derives from a young man in good health and CMV-seronegative. CDR3 DNA sequence: TGCGCCAGCAGCTTGGCGGTCGGGACAGAGATCAGCGATGAGCAGTTCTTC. Amino acids: CASSLAVGTEISDEQFF. Full variable domain (outside the CDR3, taken from reference TRBV5-1 and TRBJ2-1): KAGVTQTPRYLIKTRGQQVTLSCSPISGHRSVSWYQQTPGQGLQFLFEYFSETQRNKGNFPGRFSGRQFSNSRSEMNVSTLELGDSALYLCASSLAVGTEISDEQFFGPGTRLTVL.